This TCR beta chain was identified in a study of shared clonotypes between healthy human individuals (dated by TCRdb to the early 2020s). Study-level background: The cohort included three men and a couple of women between 18 and 49 years of age. Each donor's leukapheresis produced roughly between roughly 0.9 and 9 billion PBMCs. Libraries were prepared and TCR repertoires were sequenced by different laboratories using diverse techniques, in order to increase sequencing depth and limit assay-specific biases. To estimate repertoire size and how much clonotype sharing occurs between individuals, the study deeply sequenced the blood TCR repertoires of 5 or 6 healthy adults. For each donor, CD4 naive and CD4 memory were each given three plates, CD8 naive was given two plates, and CD8 memory was given one plate.

The donors were healthy, HIV-negative adults with no recently reported acute infections or vaccinations. Every donor was a Caucasian adult residing in Nashville, Tennessee, USA. CD4+ T cells were enriched by magnetic negative selection, after which naive cells were positively selected on CD45RA and the negative fraction was taken as the memory subset. After blood collection by leukapheresis, PBMCs were isolated using Ficoll-Histopaque density gradient centrifugation and then cryopreserved in the vapor phase of liquid nitrogen. Analytical flow cytometry was used to check the purity and quantity of each magnetically sorted T cell population. Genomic DNA was isolated from each sorted fraction and quantified by UV absorbance on a Nanodrop 2000c. As to this clone: Its antigen is currently not known. No base quality values were provided; no much bigger clone lies one nucleotide off. Other DNA sequences in the same sample also yield this CDR3.

Using the deep immunoSEQ assay, multiplex PCR amplified TCR CDR3 regions from genomic DNA. Extracted genomic DNA from each cell subset was spread evenly across all wells of several immunoSEQ 96-well plates, with each plate serving as a replicate. For sorted subsets, around 0.2 ug of genomic DNA, equivalent to 25,000 to 35,000 T cell genomes, went into each replicate PCR. The purified libraries were quantified using a Qubit 3.0 fluorometer, sized with a Bioanalyzer 2100, and then quantified again using the KAPA Library Quantification kit. Every immunoSEQ 96-well plate was sequenced on a separate single-read 150-cycle Illumina NextSeq 550 flow cell. For the original study's pipeline: Because only junctional sequences without quality scores were contained in the immunoSEQ output, filtering matching that applied to full-length reads could not be performed. Sequences were annotated with PyIR, a Python wrapper for IgBLAST v1.9, and V/J genes and CDR3 were assigned using IMGT germline references. Reads with weak V/J assignments (E-value above 1e-6), missing CDR3, stop codons, out-of-frame junctions, or ambiguous translated residues were removed. V3J clonotypes were defined as sequences sharing an identical inferred V gene, J gene, and CDR3 amino acid sequence. The percentage overlap between two repertoires was calculated by dividing the number of shared unique clonotypes by the size of the smaller repertoire. Richness of each repertoire was evaluated using RTK rarefaction, the Chao1 estimator, and Recon v2.1 estimates of unobserved clonotypes. OLGA was used to compute generation probabilities for all TCRbeta clonotypes that the gDNA method yielded from a few donors. TCRdb holds this immuneACCESS table with in-frame rearrangements only. Some clones are missing; in checked studies, unresolved V genes explain under half, and the rest has no known cause. The V and J calls and the clone size are those of that table, but D and trimming were determined from the DNA. For this sample the table gives some 2.3 million clones, of which 93% were detected only once. Together, the top ten hold 0.39% of the sample.

General findings and caveats noted by the study authors: The genetic and exposure-history diversity represented was limited by the small number of donors. Sampling was limited to blood, and TCR repertoires in tissue likely differ from TCR repertoires in blood. Pairwise subsampling led to the expectation that sequencing depth would affect the degree of clonotype sharing among donors. When several donors were compared, the shared fraction of clonotypes was around 5.1% for naive CD4, about 4% for naive CD8, 2% to 2.5% for memory CD4, and roughly 0.4% for memory CD8. Rarefaction of sorted-subset datasets indicated incomplete sequencing despite the large sequencing depth. Estimated clonotype richness was generally larger for naive than for memory subsets. Compared with non-shared clonotypes, the clonotypes found in all four sorted-subset donors had higher generation probabilities.

Deletion took 5 bases off V and 3 bases off J, with a span of 14 bases between the germline ends. Measured from the cysteine to the phenylalanine, the CDR3 is 14 residues long. Of the read, only the CDR3 DNA is kept; its 42 bases are in frame from base 1. Via the germline V gene, CDR1 is MDHEN and CDR2 SYDVKM. The receptor was derived from a young man in good health. Some clones in this sample may be carry-over from other donors' samples. Sequencing input: naive CD4+ T cells from PBMCs. In the paper's terms, the cell subset or site label means: CD45RA+ positively selected. Recombination connected TRBV28 to TRBJ2-7; the D segment might be TRBD1 or TRBD2, since each matches 5 bases. The nucleotide sequence is given as TGTGCCAGCAGTCGTACGGGACGGAGCTACGAGCAGTACTTC. Translated, it reads CASSRTGRSYEQYF.